Following are 16 T cell receptor beta chains from one sample sequenced in a study of T cell responses to AZD1222 COVID-19 vaccine. Clones were sequenced by immunoSEQ multiplex PCR, and TCRdb holds only the in-frame ones, with some missing. Of more than 35,000 clones listed, over 75% are singletons. Specimen: peripheral blood, collected 28 days after the second dose of the MenACWY control vaccine. The receptors stem from an adult who received the MenACWY meningococcal vaccine as a control.

J is TRBJ2-5 and V is TRBV5-6; perhaps TRBD2 as D (6 bases). The V gene's germline CDR1 is SGHDT and CDR2 YYEEEE. CDR3 length: 18 amino acids. V was cut by 4 bases and J by 5 bases, with 27 bases left in between. The CDR3 DNA is TGTGCCAGCAGCCCCGCCGGGACTTTCGTTCCCCGAATGGAGACCCAGTACTTC. Translating it yields CASSPAGTFVPRMETQYF.

The rearrangement uses TRBV23-1 and TRBJ2-7; either TRBD1 or TRBD2 may fit D (5 bases each). TRBV23-1 is an ORF, and what it does is uncertain. The CDR3 is 14 residues long. V shed 8 bases and J shed 7 bases, with 21 bases lying between them. Here the CDR3 reads CASRSGPQRKEQYF. As DNA, the CDR3 is TGCGCCAGCCGCTCGGGGCCCCAGCGGAAAGAGCAGTACTTC.

This clone showed up just a few times. CDR3 nucleotide sequence: TGCGCCAGCAGCCATATGGATCTAGTGGGTCAGCCCCAGCATTTT. This codes for CASSHMDLVGQPQHF. The J gene is TRBJ1-5, the V gene TRBV4-1; D remains unclear. V was cut by 3 bases and J by 6 bases, with 15 bases left in between. Germline CDR1 reads MGHRA; CDR2 reads YSYEKL. There are 15 residues in the CDR3.

The V and J genes are TRBV5-6 and TRBJ2-3; D unclear. CDR3 length: 13 amino acids. V shed 4 bases and J shed 1 base, with 7 bases lying between them. Germline V lookup: CDR1 SGHDT, CDR2 YYEEEE. DNA for the CDR3: TGTGCCAGCAGCGTTACAGGCACAGATACGCAGTATTTT. Protein: CASSVTGTDTQYF. The complete variable domain, with remaining parts taken from reference TRBV5-6 and TRBJ2-3, reads DAGVTQSPTHLIKTRGQQVTLRCSPKSGHDTVSWYQQALGQGPQFIFQYYEEEERQRGNFPDRFSGHQFPNYSSELNVNALLLGDSALYLCASSVTGTDTQYFGPGTRLTVL.

The rearrangement uses TRBV5-4 and TRBJ2-1, with TRBD1 matching 7 bases. The CDR3 loop spans 14 amino acids. V shed 3 bases, J shed 2 bases, and the junction held 2 bases outside the gene matches. The germline V gene has CDR1 SGHNT and CDR2 YYREEE (reference sequence). The CDR3 DNA reads as TGTGCCAGCAGCTGGGACAGTACCTACAATGAGCAGTTCTTC. Translation: CASSWDSTYNEQFF.

The chain's CDR3 is CASSSTSGRFSYEQYF. Written as DNA, the CDR3 is TGTGCCAGCAGTTCGACTAGCGGGAGATTCTCCTACGAGCAGTACTTC. The chain joins TRBV6-5 to TRBJ2-7; TRBD2 matches at 12 bases. The CDR3 extends over 16 amino acids. Trimming removed 4 bases from V and 0 bases from J; junction bases left unmatched: 4. Germline V gives CDR1 MNHEY, CDR2 SVGAGI.

The V gene is TRBV10-1, the J gene TRBJ2-5; tentative D call: TRBD1 (5 bases). Germline V gene data show CDR1 as WNHNN and CDR2 as SYGVQD (reference sequence). Trimming took off 10 bases at V and 1 base at J, with 10 bases between the two ends. This CDR3 is built from 12 residues. The CDR3 sequence: CATRGSQETQYF. CDR3 coding DNA: TGCGCCACTAGGGGATCCCAAGAGACCCAGTACTTC.

The chain has TRBV29-1 and TRBJ2-2; tentatively, D is TRBD1 or TRBD2 (5 bases each). Germline values: CDR1 SQVTM, CDR2 ANQGSEA. Trimming stripped 3 bases from V and 4 bases from J, with 12 bases between. CDR3 length: 14 residues. Here the CDR3 DNA reads TGCAGCGTTGATGGGGGTCCGAGCACCGGGGAGCTGTTTTTT. This sequence encodes CSVDGGPSTGELFF.

This clone is labeled medium-sized (0.01 to 0.1%). The genes are TRBV14 and TRBJ2-3, with D possibly being TRBD2 (6 bases). Trimming stripped 4 bases from V and 2 bases from J, with 16 bases between. Germline CDR1 SGHDN, CDR2 FVKESK. This CDR3 region has 16 residues. The DNA for the CDR3 is TGTGCCAGCAGCCTCGCCGGGGGACCAGACACAGATACGCAGTATTTT. It specifies CASSLAGGPDTDTQYF.

The chain uses TRBV5-1 and TRBJ2-3, with 7 nucleotides matching TRBD1. The CDR3 contains 15 residues. Per germline, CDR1 SGHRS and CDR2 YFSETQ. J lost 1 base, V lost 4 bases, and 6 bases had no gene match. In DNA, the CDR3 is TGCGCCAGCAGCGTAGGGGGCTCCGGCACAGATACGCAGTATTTT. Translated: CASSVGGSGTDTQYF.

This sequence joins TRBV9 and TRBJ2-2; D could derive from TRBD1 or TRBD2 (5 bases each). Germline assignment: CDR1 SGDLS and CDR2 YYNGEE. The V and J ends lost 0 bases and 5 bases respectively, with 8 bases between them. The CDR3 spans 14 residues. The CDR3 loop is CASSVAWGTGELFF. CDR3 sequence (DNA): TGTGCCAGCAGCGTAGCGTGGGGGACCGGGGAGCTGTTTTTT.

The chain carries TRBV5-1 and TRBJ2-3; 7 nucleotides align to TRBD1. The V segment lost 0 bases and the J segment 13 bases; nucleotides outside the gene matches: 17. The CDR3 is 16 amino acids. In germline, CDR1 is SGHRS, CDR2 YFSETQ. CDR3 region: CASSLAPTGTEIIKYF. CDR3 coding DNA: TGCGCCAGCAGCTTGGCCCCCACCGGGACAGAAATAATCAAGTATTTT.

V and J are TRBV7-8 and TRBJ1-1; perhaps TRBD1 as D (5 bases). Germline loops: CDR1 SGHVS, CDR2 FQNEAQ. V lost 5 bases to trimming and J lost 7 bases, with 11 bases between them. CDR3 length equals 12 residues. CDR3 in DNA: TGTGCCAGCAGCGCCCGGGACTTTGAAGCTTTCTTT. Translating it yields CASSARDFEAFF.

This clone occurred a few times. This chain links TRBV27 with TRBJ1-6, with D perhaps matching TRBD1 (5 bases). V was shortened by 5 bases and J by 5 bases, with 13 bases between the two germline ends. Germline CDR1 and CDR2: MNHEY and SMNVEV (reference sequence). This CDR3 has 15 amino acids. The CDR3 loop is CASSPSGTHNSPLHF. The DNA of the CDR3 is TGTGCCAGCAGTCCATCCGGGACCCATAATTCACCCCTCCACTTT.

The chain links TRBV30 to TRBJ1-5, with D possibly being TRBD1 (6 bases). The V end was cut by 0 bases, the J end by 6 bases, with 12 bases between. This CDR3 has 14 residues. CDR1 is GTSNPN, CDR2 SVGIG, per germline (reference sequence). CDR3 in amino acids: CAWSVTAGAQPQHF. The CDR3 region has the DNA TGTGCCTGGAGTGTGACGGCAGGGGCTCAGCCCCAGCATTTT.

The V gene is TRBV30, the J gene TRBJ2-7; no definite D call. V lost 6 bases, J lost 4 bases, and 16 bases lay in between. Germline V gives CDR1 GTSNPN, CDR2 SVGIG (reference sequence). CDR3 length equals 13 residues. For the CDR3, the DNA is TGTGCCTGCTCCCGGTCGAGTGCATACGAGCAGTACGTC. It is translated as CACSRSSAYEQYV.